The TCR beta chain under discussion was sequenced for a study of monozygotic twins with inflammatory bowel disease. Addition of UMIs with a 6-nucleotide sample barcode was achieved by template switching. TCRdb processed the 5' RACE reads again and assigns one entry to each CDR3 protein, with no DNA. The sample spans some 400,000 distinct CDR3 sequences; the ten largest clones claim roughly 2.3%. Sequenced: blood. The sequence derives from a human donor with ulcerative colitis or Crohn's disease, or a healthy co-twin of an affected twin (not recorded which).

The CDR3 here is CASSLRTGSSYEQYF. This chain joins TRBV7-2 and TRBJ2-7. The V gene's germline CDR1 is SGHTA and CDR2 FQGNSA. CDR3 length equals 15 residues.